This T cell receptor (beta chain) emerged from a study of blood T cell repertoires in COVID-19. About the research overall: Spain, Italy and the United States supplied samples that represented acute and convalescent COVID-19.

V shed 0 bases and J shed 2 bases, with 12 bases lying between them. The germline CDR1 and CDR2 sequences are SGDLS and YYNGEE. This CDR3 is built from 15 residues. Assay: immunoSEQ multiplex PCR; the TCRdb copy retains only in-frame clones and omits some. The sample has a few hundred thousand clones, approximately 86% seen once. The sequenced sample consisted of PBMCs or T cells enriched from blood (not recorded which). This sequence originates from a middle-aged woman with acute COVID-19. The V gene is TRBV9, the J gene TRBJ2-7; D unresolved. The CDR3 sequence is CASSVGPGSPYEQYF. The CDR3 bases are TGTGCCAGCAGCGTAGGGCCAGGAAGTCCCTACGAGCAGTACTTC. Drawing the rest from reference TRBV9 and TRBJ2-7, the complete variable domain is DSGVTQTPKHLITATGQRVTLRCSPRSGDLSVYWYQQSLDQGLQFLIQYYNGEERAKGNILERFSAQQFPDLHSELNLSSLELGDSALYFCASSVGPGSPYEQYFGPGTRLTVT.